The clone carrying this TCR beta chain was seen repeatedly, ten times or more. No antigen is known for it. Treg sorting used a CD4+CD25+CD127-/low gate. One entry per CDR3 protein, called by TCRdb with MiXCR from the 5' RACE reads. The table records about 32,000 distinct CDR3 sequences, 25% to 30% of them present only once. Study-level findings and limits: In terms of TCR gene usage, tumor memory CD4+ T cells clustered together with blood and lymph node memory CD4+ cells, as well as with lymph node naive CD4+ cells.

Trimming cost V 10 bases and J 3 bases, with 11 bases left between them. Germline V gives CDR1 MNHNS, CDR2 SASEGT. The CDR3 has 12 amino acids. Sequenced input: tumor-infiltrating Tregs sorted from the breast tumor. J is TRBJ2-3 and V is TRBV6-1, with a possible D match to TRBD2 (5 bases). The sequence was obtained from a female donor with breast cancer. The CDR3 nucleotides read TGTGCCACCCGCCGGGGAACAGATACGCAGTATTTT. It codes for CATRRGTDTQYF.